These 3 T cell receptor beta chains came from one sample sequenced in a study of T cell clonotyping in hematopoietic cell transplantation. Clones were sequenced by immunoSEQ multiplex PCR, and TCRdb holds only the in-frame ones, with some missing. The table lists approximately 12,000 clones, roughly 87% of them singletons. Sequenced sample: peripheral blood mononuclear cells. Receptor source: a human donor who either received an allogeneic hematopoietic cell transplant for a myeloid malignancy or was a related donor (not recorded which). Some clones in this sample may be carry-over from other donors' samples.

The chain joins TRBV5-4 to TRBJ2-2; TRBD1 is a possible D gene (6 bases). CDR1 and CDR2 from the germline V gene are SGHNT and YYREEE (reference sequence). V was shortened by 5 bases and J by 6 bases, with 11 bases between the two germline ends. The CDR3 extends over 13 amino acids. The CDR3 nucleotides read TGTGCCAGCAGTTACTCAGGGGCCGGGGAGCTGTTTTTT. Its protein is CASSYSGAGELFF.

The CDR3 sequence: CASSLWAREGSGRNSPLHF. In nucleotides, the CDR3 is TGTGCCAGCAGTTTATGGGCAAGGGAGGGTTCTGGGAGAAATTCACCCCTCCACTTT. This chain uses TRBV27 with TRBJ1-6; D is uncertain. Trimming pared 1 base from V and 7 bases from J, leaving 23 bases between. The length of the CDR3 is 19 residues. Germline-derived CDR1 and CDR2 are MNHEY and SMNVEV (reference sequence).

The CDR3 sequence: CSVELESYEQYF. CDR3 sequence (DNA): TGCAGCGTTGAACTCGAGTCCTACGAGCAGTACTTC. The chain employs TRBV29-1 and TRBJ2-7, with D hard to call. From germline, CDR1 is SQVTM and CDR2 ANQGSEA. The CDR3 is made up of 12 amino acids. Trimming cost V 2 bases and J 1 base, with 6 bases left between them.